This TCR beta chain stems from a study of T cells after somatic rescue of genetic block (dated by TCRdb to 2020 to 2022). Looking at the study overall: What the study looked at was long-term robustness, specifically in a T-cell system that came about through somatic rescue of a genetic block in T-cell development.

Preparation of the library involved the immunoSEQ multiplex PCR assay. Drawn from immuneACCESS, this table holds only the in-frame rearrangements with V and J called that TCRdb kept. Clones are partly lost; checked studies trace under half to an unresolved V gene and leave the rest unexplained. For this sample there are 80,000 to 90,000 clones; about 90% appear just once. Of the sample, roughly 1.7% falls within the top ten clones. The CDR3 runs 15 amino acids, cysteine and phenylalanine included. Of the read, only the CDR3 DNA is kept; its 45 bases are in frame from base 1. Reading the germline V gene (reference sequence) gives CDR1 SGHNT and CDR2 YYREEE. Deletion took 4 bases off V and 1 base off J, with a span of 15 bases between the germline ends. Note on this clone: This clone's antigen is unknown. Base qualities are not recorded, but no much larger clone differs from it by a single base.

The chain is made from TRBV5-4 and TRBJ2-7; no D gene is confidently identified. The material sequenced was peripheral blood mononuclear cells (PBMCs). The sequence was obtained from a woman aged 18-35 years. The DNA reads TGTGCCAGCAGCCCCGGTGGGATAACTTCCTACGAGCAGTACTTC. The encoded protein is CASSPGGITSYEQYF.